Following are 31 T cell receptor beta chains from one sample sequenced in a study of identifying expanded T cells in peripheral blood (dated by TCRdb to the late 2010s). Libraries came from the immunoSEQ multiplex PCR assay. The source is immuneACCESS, and TCRdb retained only in-frame sequences with V and J called. Part of the clones is not carried over; for the studies checked, unresolved V genes explain less than half of this, and the remainder is unexplained. This sample comprises tens of thousands of clones, roughly 84% of them detected only once. Jointly, the top ten make up about 20% of the sample. Sequencing was done on a sample of blood. All receptors derive from a person aged 18 to 70 in good health.

The chain links TRBV5-1 to TRBJ2-5, with D tentatively TRBD1 or TRBD2 (5 bases each). From germline, CDR1 is SGHRS and CDR2 YFSETQ. V was clipped by 2 bases and J by 4 bases, with 6 bases between them. The CDR3 is 12 amino acids. For the CDR3, the DNA is TGCGCCAGCAGCTTTGGGGGAGAGACCCAGTACTTC. This translates into CASSFGGETQYF.

CDR3 amino acids: CASSLVGGTGELFF. The CDR3 DNA is TGTGCCAGCAGCTTAGTGGGAGGGACCGGGGAGCTGTTTTTT. The chain employs TRBV11-2 and TRBJ2-2; 7 bases agree with TRBD2. CDR1 is SGHAT and CDR2 is FQNNGV in the germline V gene. The CDR3 loop spans 14 amino acids. The junction had 1 base not matched to a gene; V was cut back by 1 base and J by 5 bases.

The chain recombines TRBV19 with TRBJ2-5; TRBD1 agrees at 11 bases. This CDR3 spans 15 amino acids. Germline-derived CDR1 and CDR2 are LNHDA and SQIVND (reference sequence). The V and J ends lost 3 bases and 5 bases, in that order; junction bases with no gene match: 5. The CDR3 region is CASSIGDRGEETQYF. In nucleotides, the CDR3 is TGTGCCAGTAGTATCGGGGACAGGGGGGAGGAGACCCAGTACTTC.

The rearrangement uses TRBV6-1 and TRBJ2-1; 9 nucleotides line up with TRBD2. The J segment lost 10 bases and the V segment lost 6 bases, leaving 13 bases of the junction unmatched. In germline, CDR1 is MNHNS, CDR2 SASEGT. The CDR3 length is 15 residues. The CDR3 here is CASRRTSAGAGEQFF. CDR3 DNA: TGTGCCAGCAGAAGGACTAGCGCAGGCGCGGGGGAGCAGTTCTTC.

The chain couples TRBV15 to TRBJ2-7; tentatively, D is TRBD2 (6 bases). V was trimmed by 2 bases and J by 7 bases, leaving 24 bases between them. CDR1 LNHNV and CDR2 YYDKDF come from the germline V gene (reference sequence). The CDR3 runs to 17 residues. In nucleotides, the CDR3 is TGTGCCACCAGCAGAACTATGGGACTTCGAATTACTGGGGAGCAGTACTTC. Translating gives CATSRTMGLRITGEQYF.

The sample holds one count of this clone. The chain employs TRBV7-2 and TRBJ2-1; TRBD1 is a possible D gene (5 bases). Trimming took 5 bases from V and 3 from J, leaving 14 bases between them. The V gene's germline CDR1 is SGHTA and CDR2 FQGNSA. The CDR3 length is 15 residues. The CDR3 here is CASSETEENYNEQFF. The DNA for the CDR3 is TGTGCCAGCAGCGAGACAGAGGAAAACTACAATGAGCAGTTCTTC.

The genes are TRBV5-1 and TRBJ2-7; D may be TRBD1 (6 bases). Per germline, CDR1 SGHRS and CDR2 YFSETQ. Trimming cost V 7 bases and J 5 bases, with 22 bases left between them. CDR3 length: 15 residues. The CDR3: CASGLTGQLPNEQYF. CDR3 bases: TGCGCCAGCGGATTAACCGGACAGCTGCCGAACGAGCAGTACTTC.

The rearrangement uses TRBV25-1 and TRBJ2-3; 7 nucleotides match TRBD2. CDR1 is MGHDK and CDR2 is SYGVNS in the germline V gene. The CDR3 has 15 amino acids. Trimming at V came to 3 bases and at J to 6 bases, leaving 9 bases not matched to a gene. In DNA form, the CDR3 reads TGTGCCAGCAGTGATCACGCTAGCGGCCAGGATACGCAGTATTTT. This sequence encodes CASSDHASGQDTQYF.

The chain has TRBV9 and TRBJ2-3; 15 bases are shared with TRBD2. Germline V gives CDR1 SGDLS, CDR2 YYNGEE. The CDR3 is made up of 20 amino acids. With 3 bases clipped from V and 1 base from J, the junction kept 12 bases outside the gene matches. Here the CDR3 reads CASSAPGLAGGTWGTDTQYF. CDR3 nucleotide sequence: TGTGCCAGCAGCGCCCCGGGACTAGCGGGAGGTACGTGGGGCACAGATACGCAGTATTTT.

V is TRBV5-1 and J is TRBJ2-3, with 10 bases identical to TRBD2. V trimming: 3 bases; J trimming: 5 bases; junction bases outside the gene matches: 6. Germline CDR1 SGHRS, CDR2 YFSETQ. The CDR3 has 15 residues. CDR3 region: CASSSSGRGVDTQYF. The DNA of the CDR3 is TGCGCCAGCAGCTCTAGCGGGAGAGGTGTAGATACGCAGTATTTT.

The sample holds a few counts of this clone. The chain employs TRBV9 and TRBJ1-3; D gene uncertain. The CDR3 has 14 residues. Trimming shortened V by 2 bases and J by 4 bases, and 10 bases separated the two germline ends. Per the germline V gene, CDR1 is SGDLS and CDR2 is YYNGEE. CDR3 loop: CASSVDTLGNTIYF. Here the CDR3 DNA reads TGTGCCAGCAGCGTCGACACCCTGGGAAACACCATATATTTT.

V and J are TRBV7-3 and TRBJ2-1; maybe TRBD1 (5 bases). Germline V gene data show CDR1 as SGHTA and CDR2 as FQGTGA. The CDR3 has 15 amino acids. Trimming left V 2 bases short and J 9 bases short, with 17 bases between. Written as DNA, the CDR3 is TGTGCCAGCAGCTTACAGGGTGGGTTTTTTAGTGAGCAGTTCTTC. It specifies CASSLQGGFFSEQFF. Supplemented by reference TRBV7-3 and TRBJ2-1, the full variable domain reads GAGVSQTPSNKVTEKGKYVELRCDPISGHTALYWYRQSLGQGPEFLIYFQGTGAADDSGLPNDRFFAVRPEGSVSTLKIQRTERGDSAVYLCASSLQGGFFSEQFFGPGTRLTVL.

V is TRBV19 and J is TRBJ1-2; 7 positions match TRBD1. Unmatched junction bases numbered 2, after V lost 6 bases and J lost 4 bases. This CDR3 is 12 amino acids long. Germline CDR1 LNHDA, CDR2 SQIVND (reference sequence). The CDR3 bases are TGTGCCAGTAGCCGGGACAGCTATGGCTACACCTTC. The encoded protein is CASSRDSYGYTF.

The chain couples TRBV18 to TRBJ2-2; 13 bases map to TRBD2. V lost 0 bases to trimming and J lost 3 bases; unmatched junction nucleotides: 10. CDR1 and CDR2 from the germline V gene are KGHSH and LQKENI. This CDR3 has 20 amino acids. The CDR3 loop reads CASSPPEGLAGVIDTGELFF. The CDR3 nucleotides read TGTGCCAGCTCACCACCAGAAGGACTAGCGGGAGTGATAGACACCGGGGAGCTGTTTTTT.

The chain is built from TRBV28 and TRBJ1-2, with D possibly matching TRBD1 (5 bases). This CDR3 is 14 amino acids long. Trimming removed 1 base at V and 3 bases at J, with 9 bases between. In germline, CDR1 is MDHEN, CDR2 SYDVKM. The CDR3 DNA sequence: TGTGCCAGCAGTTTATTCGGCAGGGACTATGGCTACACCTTC. This gives the protein CASSLFGRDYGYTF.

A few counts support this clone. This chain joins TRBV5-1 and TRBJ2-1; tentative D call: TRBD2 (6 bases). The V gene's germline CDR1 is SGHRS and CDR2 YFSETQ. The CDR3 runs 13 residues. V lost 7 bases and J 2 bases, leaving 10 bases between the germline ends. The DNA for the CDR3 is TGCGCCAGCGGGTCGGGAGCCTACAATGAGCAGTTCTTC. This encodes CASGSGAYNEQFF.

The V and J genes are TRBV4-1 and TRBJ2-7, with TRBD2 matching over 8 bases. The germline gives CDR1 MGHRA, CDR2 YSYEKL. CDR3 length equals 19 residues. Trimming removed 4 bases from V and 0 bases from J; junction bases left unmatched: 17. CDR3 in DNA: TGCGCCAGCAGCCGGATTCTAGCGGGCATTATCAAGGTCTCCTACGAGCAGTACTTC. Its translation: CASSRILAGIIKVSYEQYF.

The chain is built from TRBV4-3 and TRBJ2-1; 13 bases are shared with TRBD2. CDR1 LGHNA and CDR2 YSLEER come from the germline V gene. After removal of 4 bases from V and 2 bases from J, the junction contained 2 bases not matched to a gene. The CDR3 loop spans 16 amino acids. The CDR3 spells CASSLGLAGAYNEQFF. DNA for the CDR3: TGCGCCAGCAGCCTCGGACTAGCGGGAGCCTACAATGAGCAGTTCTTC.

The gene calls are TRBV14 and TRBJ2-4; D is unclear. Germline V gene lookup returns CDR1 SGHDN and CDR2 FVKESK. There are 13 residues in the CDR3. Trimming left V 4 bases short and J 8 bases short, with 12 bases between. The CDR3 protein is CASSPLGLDIQYF. DNA for the CDR3: TGTGCCAGCAGCCCGCTAGGGTTAGACATTCAGTACTTC.

The rearrangement uses TRBV19 and TRBJ2-3; the match to TRBD1 covers 9 bases. CDR1 LNHDA and CDR2 SQIVND come from the germline V gene (reference sequence). The CDR3 sequence is 15 residues long. Trimming took 8 bases from V and 2 from J; bases not matched to a gene: 8. The CDR3 sequence: CASRQTGGATDTQYF. The CDR3 nucleotides are TGTGCCAGTCGCCAGACAGGGGGGGCCACAGATACGCAGTATTTT.

The rearrangement uses TRBV28 and TRBJ1-5; 8 nucleotides align to TRBD1. Germline CDR1 and CDR2: MDHEN and SYDVKM. Trimming removed 6 bases from V and 7 bases from J; junction bases left unmatched: 11. The CDR3 totals 15 residues. In DNA form, the CDR3 reads TGTGCCAGCAGCCCCTTATTACAGGGGGAACAGCCCCAGCATTTT. This encodes CASSPLLQGEQPQHF.

This clone was found a few times. V usage is TRBV4-1 and J usage is TRBJ2-4, with no clear D. Germline CDR1 is MGHRA and CDR2 is YSYEKL. The V end was cut by 1 base, the J end by 0 bases, with 13 bases between. This CDR3 is 17 amino acids long. CDR3 in amino acids: CASSQGGFPLAKNIQYF. DNA for the CDR3: TGCGCCAGCAGCCAAGGTGGCTTCCCCTTAGCCAAAAACATTCAGTACTTC.

The chain is built from TRBV11-2 and TRBJ2-1; 10 bases are a match to TRBD2. J gave up 10 bases and V 1 base, and 7 bases lay outside the gene matches. Germline lookup yields CDR1 SGHAT and CDR2 FQNNGV. The CDR3 runs to 15 residues. CDR3 amino acids: CASSLGASGSEEQFF. CDR3 nucleotides: TGTGCCAGCAGCTTAGGAGCTAGCGGGAGTGAGGAGCAGTTCTTC.

The chain has TRBV7-2 and TRBJ1-4, with D perhaps TRBD1 (6 bases). V lost 5 bases and J 4 bases, leaving 14 bases between the germline ends. Germline CDR1 SGHTA, CDR2 FQGNSA. CDR3 length: 15 amino acids. The CDR3 coding sequence is TGTGCCAGCAGCCCGACGGGACACCATAATGAAAAACTGTTTTTT. This translates into CASSPTGHHNEKLFF.

This clone occurred once. CDR3 sequence reads: CASSVPSGTDTQYF. The CDR3, as DNA: TGTGCCAGCAGCGTCCCTAGCGGCACAGATACGCAGTATTTT. This chain uses TRBV9 with TRBJ2-3, with D tentatively TRBD2 (6 bases). Germline assignment: CDR1 SGDLS and CDR2 YYNGEE. The CDR3 sequence is 14 residues long. V was trimmed by 2 bases and J by 1 base, leaving 8 bases between them.

The genes are TRBV4-1 and TRBJ1-6; 11 bases are a match to TRBD1. After removal of 0 bases from V and 7 bases from J, the junction contained 2 bases not matched to a gene. CDR1 MGHRA and CDR2 YSYEKL come from the germline V gene. CDR3 length: 16 amino acids. The CDR3 nucleotides read TGCGCCAGCAGCCAAGATTGGGACAGGGGGAATTCACCCCTCCACTTT. Encoded protein: CASSQDWDRGNSPLHF.

The chain combines TRBV28 with TRBJ1-5; D is unresolved. The CDR3 is made up of 16 amino acids. The germline V gene encodes CDR1 MDHEN and CDR2 SYDVKM. Trimming took 3 bases from V and 0 from J, leaving 12 bases between them. This CDR3 is CASSFLGSLSNQPQHF. CDR3 DNA: TGTGCCAGCAGTTTTTTGGGCAGTCTTAGCAATCAGCCCCAGCATTTT.

The chain uses TRBV6-4 and TRBJ1-2; D unclear. This CDR3 comprises 12 residues. V lost 6 bases to trimming and J lost 5 bases, with 10 bases between them. Germline CDR1 and CDR2: MRHNA and SNTAGT. The CDR3 DNA follows: TGTGCCAGCAGGGGCAGCGGGTATGGCTACACCTTC. This translates into CASRGSGYGYTF.

The rearrangement uses TRBV11-2 and TRBJ2-5; perhaps D is TRBD1 or TRBD2 (6 bases each). Germline values: CDR1 SGHAT, CDR2 FQNNGV. The CDR3 has 15 amino acids. Trimming took off 4 bases at V and 2 bases at J, with 14 bases between the two ends. In DNA form, the CDR3 reads TGTGCCAGCAGCTCCCCAAGGGGGGAACAAGAGACCCAGTACTTC. Translating gives CASSSPRGEQETQYF.

This clone was observed a single time. The rearrangement links TRBV28 to TRBJ2-1; no clear D gene. V lost 7 bases, J lost 8 bases, and 12 bases lay in between. Germline values: CDR1 MDHEN, CDR2 SYDVKM. The CDR3 spans 12 residues. DNA of the CDR3: TGTGCCAGCAATGGCCTGGAGTATGAGCAGTTCTTC. Protein product: CASNGLEYEQFF.

The chain combines TRBV28 with TRBJ2-7; 10 bases match TRBD2. This CDR3 has 16 residues. The V segment lost 2 bases and the J segment 3 bases; nucleotides outside the gene matches: 7. Germline loops: CDR1 MDHEN, CDR2 SYDVKM. CDR3 sequence: CASSLGGSSGSYEQYF. CDR3 nucleotides: TGTGCCAGCAGTTTAGGCGGGTCTAGCGGGAGCTACGAGCAGTACTTC.